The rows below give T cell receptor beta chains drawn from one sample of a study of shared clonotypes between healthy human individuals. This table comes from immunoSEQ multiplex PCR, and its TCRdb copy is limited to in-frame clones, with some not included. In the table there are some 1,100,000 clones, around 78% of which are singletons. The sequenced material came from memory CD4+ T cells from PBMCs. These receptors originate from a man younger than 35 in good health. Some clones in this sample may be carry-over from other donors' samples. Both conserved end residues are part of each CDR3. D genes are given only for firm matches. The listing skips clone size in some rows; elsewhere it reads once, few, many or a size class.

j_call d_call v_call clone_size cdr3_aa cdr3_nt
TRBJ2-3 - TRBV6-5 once CASSLGPRADTQYF TGTGCCAGCAGTTTGGGACCCCGGGCAGATACGCAGTATTTT
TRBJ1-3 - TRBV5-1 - CASSLASGNTIYF TGCGCCAGCAGCTTGGCCTCGGGAAACACCATATATTTT
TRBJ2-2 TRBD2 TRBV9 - CASSRTSGSGTGELFF TGTGCCAGCAGCCGGACTAGCGGGAGCGGAACCGGGGAGCTGTTTTTT
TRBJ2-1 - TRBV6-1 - CARGDTYNEQFF TGTGCCAGAGGGGATACCTACAATGAGCAGTTCTTC
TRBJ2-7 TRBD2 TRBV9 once CASSAGTSGIYEQYF TGTGCCAGCAGCGCCGGGACTAGCGGGATTTACGAGCAGTACTTC
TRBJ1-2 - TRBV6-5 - CASSYGASYGYTF TGTGCCAGCAGTTACGGAGCCAGCTATGGCTACACCTTC
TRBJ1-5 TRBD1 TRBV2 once CASSNPGQRSNQPQHF TGTGCCAGCAGTAACCCGGGACAGCGAAGCAATCAGCCCCAGCATTTT
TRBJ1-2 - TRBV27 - CASSTQGYGYTF TGTGCCAGCAGTACACAGGGATATGGCTACACCTTC
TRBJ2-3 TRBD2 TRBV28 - CASSFTSGRTDTQYF TGTGCCAGCAGTTTCACTAGCGGGAGAACAGATACGCAGTATTTT
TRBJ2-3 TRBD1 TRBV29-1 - CSVEDHRGDTQYF TGCAGCGTTGAAGATCACAGGGGGGATACGCAGTATTTT
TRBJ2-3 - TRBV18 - CASSPELAGADTQYF TGTGCCAGCTCCCCAGAGCTAGCAGGTGCAGATACGCAGTATTTT
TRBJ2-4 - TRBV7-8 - CASSFVGQNIQYF TGTGCCAGCAGCTTTGTAGGGCAAAACATTCAGTACTTC
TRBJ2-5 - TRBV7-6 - CASSQRAGAGETQYF TGTGCCAGCAGCCAACGGGCCGGGGCCGGAGAGACCCAGTACTTC
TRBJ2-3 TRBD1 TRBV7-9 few CASSSLRQGAFLSTDTQYF TGTGCCAGCAGCTCCCTCCGACAGGGGGCCTTTCTTAGCACAGATACGCAGTATTTT
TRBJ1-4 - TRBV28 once CASSQRGEKLFF TGTGCCAGCAGCCAAAGAGGTGAAAAACTGTTTTTT
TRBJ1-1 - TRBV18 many CASSPGGQDTEAFF TGTGCCAGCTCACCTGGGGGCCAGGACACTGAAGCTTTCTTT
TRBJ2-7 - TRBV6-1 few CASRELTGSGQYF TGTGCCAGCAGGGAACTAACAGGGTCGGGTCAGTACTTC
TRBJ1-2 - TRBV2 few CASIPQTAYGYTF TGTGCCAGCATCCCCCAGACCGCCTATGGCTACACCTTC
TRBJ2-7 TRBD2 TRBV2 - CASSEGSGADQYF TGTGCCAGCAGTGAAGGCAGCGGGGCTGATCAGTACTTC
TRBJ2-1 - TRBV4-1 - CASSPVGVVYNEQFF TGCGCCAGCAGCCCGGTGGGAGTAGTGTACAATGAGCAGTTCTTC
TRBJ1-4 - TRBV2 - CASTGQRANEKLFF TGTGCCAGCACCGGGCAAAGGGCCAATGAAAAACTGTTTTTT
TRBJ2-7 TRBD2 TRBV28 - CASTPPLAGVDEQYF TGTGCCAGCACCCCCCCTCTAGCGGGAGTCGACGAGCAGTACTTC
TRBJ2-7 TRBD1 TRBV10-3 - CAISGTGREQYF TGTGCCATCAGCGGGACAGGGCGCGAGCAGTACTTC
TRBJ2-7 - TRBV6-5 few CASSRLPMGAYEQYF TGTGCCAGCAGTAGACTCCCGATGGGAGCCTACGAGCAGTACTTC
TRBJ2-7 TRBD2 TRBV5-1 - CASSAGLALGDEQYF TGCGCCAGCAGCGCGGGACTAGCCCTCGGGGACGAGCAGTACTTC
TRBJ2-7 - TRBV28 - CASSLSGDEQYF TGTGCCAGCAGCCTATCGGGTGACGAGCAGTACTTC
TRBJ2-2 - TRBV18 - CASSPGLASGELFF TGTGCCAGCTCACCGGGATTAGCATCCGGGGAGCTGTTTTTT
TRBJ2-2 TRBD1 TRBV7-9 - CASSLADSLDRASGELFF TGTGCCAGCAGCTTAGCCGACTCATTGGACAGGGCTAGCGGGGAGCTGTTTTTT
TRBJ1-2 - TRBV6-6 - CASSNPEGAGYTF TGTGCCAGCAGTAACCCGGAAGGTGCTGGCTACACCTTC
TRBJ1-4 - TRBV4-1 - CASSQVAHATNEKLFF TGCGCCAGCAGCCAAGTCGCGCACGCAACTAATGAAAAACTGTTTTTT
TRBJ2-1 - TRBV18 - CASSPAAGLNEQFF TGTGCCAGCTCACCCGCGGCCGGGCTAAATGAGCAGTTCTTC
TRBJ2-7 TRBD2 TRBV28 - CASSLIAGGSGEQYF TGTGCCAGCAGTTTAATAGCGGGAGGCAGTGGCGAGCAGTACTTC
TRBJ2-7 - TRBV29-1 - CSVGSYEQYF TGCAGCGTGGGGAGCTACGAGCAGTACTTC
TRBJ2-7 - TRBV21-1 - CASPREREQYF TGTGCCAGCCCCAGGGAGCGCGAGCAGTACTTC
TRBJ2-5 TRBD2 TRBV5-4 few CAAAAGAPETQYF TGTGCCGCGGCGGCGGGAGCCCCCGAGACCCAGTACTTC
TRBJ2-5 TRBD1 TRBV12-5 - CASGQDRGETQYF TGTGCTAGTGGACAGGACAGGGGTGAGACCCAGTACTTC
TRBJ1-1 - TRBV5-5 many CASSLLFRNTEAFF TGTGCCAGCAGCTTGTTGTTCAGGAACACTGAAGCTTTCTTT
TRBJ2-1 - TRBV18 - CASSPLRDSYNEQFF TGTGCCAGCTCACCATTACGGGACTCCTACAATGAGCAGTTCTTC
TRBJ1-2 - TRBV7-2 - CASSLTHSDGYTF TGTGCCAGCAGCTTAACCCACTCCGATGGCTACACCTTC
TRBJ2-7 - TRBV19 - CASSMEDRFYEQYF TGTGCCAGTAGTATGGAGGACAGATTCTACGAGCAGTACTTC
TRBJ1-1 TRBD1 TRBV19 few CASSVTGKATEAFF TGTGCCAGTAGCGTGACAGGGAAGGCCACTGAAGCTTTCTTT
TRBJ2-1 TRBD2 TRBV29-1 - CSVEEGLAASYNEQFF TGCAGCGTTGAAGAGGGACTAGCGGCCTCCTACAATGAGCAGTTCTTC
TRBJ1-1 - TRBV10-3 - CAISEPKGGANTEAFF TGTGCCATCAGTGAACCTAAAGGAGGGGCGAACACTGAAGCTTTCTTT
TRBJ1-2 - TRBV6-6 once CASRGGNGYTF TGTGCCAGCAGGGGGGGGAACGGCTACACCTTC
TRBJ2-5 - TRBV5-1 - CAILAEETQYF TGCGCCATACTAGCAGAAGAGACCCAGTACTTC
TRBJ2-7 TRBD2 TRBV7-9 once CASSLAQGLAAYEQYF TGTGCCAGCAGCTTAGCTCAGGGACTAGCGGCCTACGAGCAGTACTTC
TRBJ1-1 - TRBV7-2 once CASSLDGSGTEAFF TGTGCCAGCAGCTTAGATGGTAGCGGCACTGAAGCTTTCTTT
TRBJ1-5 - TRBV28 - CASSPHTGNQPQHF TGTGCCAGCAGTCCTCATACAGGGAATCAGCCCCAGCATTTT
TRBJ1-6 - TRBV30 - CAWITGSGFNSPLHF TGTGCCTGGATTACAGGGTCCGGCTTCAATTCACCCCTCCACTTT
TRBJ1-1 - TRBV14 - CASSQGPGTEAFF TGTGCCAGCAGCCAAGGTCCCGGCACTGAAGCTTTCTTT
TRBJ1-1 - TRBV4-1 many CASSLTGNTEAFF TGCGCCAGCAGCCTGACCGGGAACACTGAAGCTTTCTTT
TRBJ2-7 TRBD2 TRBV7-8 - CASSWGLAVYEQYF TGTGCCAGCAGCTGGGGACTAGCGGTCTACGAGCAGTACTTC
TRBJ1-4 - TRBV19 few CASRVGQGPNGKLFF TGTGCCAGCCGAGTCGGGCAGGGGCCGAATGGGAAACTGTTTTTT
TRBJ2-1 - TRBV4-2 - CASSQEGRGSYNEQFF TGTGCCAGCAGCCAAGAAGGCCGGGGATCCTACAATGAGCAGTTCTTC
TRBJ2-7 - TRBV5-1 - CATRDSPGHEQYF TGCGCCACCAGGGACTCCCCTGGCCACGAGCAGTACTTC
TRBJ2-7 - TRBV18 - CASSPALKHEQYF TGTGCCAGCTCACCCGCCCTGAAGCACGAGCAGTACTTC
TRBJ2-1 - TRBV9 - CASSVGGGLYPARFF TGTGCCAGCAGCGTAGGAGGCGGGTTGTACCCGGCCCGGTTCTTC